These 32 T cell receptor beta chains came from one sample sequenced in a study of blood T cell repertoires in COVID-19 (dated by TCRdb to the early 2020s). Library preparation employed the immunoSEQ multiplex PCR assay. TCRdb mirrors the immuneACCESS table, restricted to in-frame sequences. Some clones are absent from its copies; in checked studies, under half trace to an unresolved V gene, and the reason for the others is unknown. In this sample the table shows approximately 290,000 clones, around 91% of which occur a single time. Together, the top ten hold about an eighth of the sample. The sample comprised peripheral blood. All receptors come from a woman aged 55 to 70 with acute or convalescent COVID-19.

This clone showed up just once. The chain is built from TRBV6-2 or TRBV6-3 and TRBJ1-6; 10 bases fit TRBD1. The CDR3 spans 19 residues. V was clipped by 5 bases and J by 0 bases; unmatched bases: 10. Germline V lookup: CDR1 MNHEY, CDR2 SVGEGT. In DNA, the CDR3 is TGTGCCAGCAGTCCCCGACAGGGGGCTAGGAGCTCCTATAATTCACCCCTCCACTTT. This gives the protein CASSPRQGARSSYNSPLHF.

The rearrangement joins TRBV27 to TRBJ2-2; 8 bases line up with TRBD1. Germline V CDR1 and CDR2: MNHEY, SMNVEV (reference sequence). This CDR3 has 16 amino acids. V shed 2 bases, J shed 5 bases, and the junction held 7 bases outside the gene matches. CDR3 loop: CASSLGQGIRTGELFF. The CDR3 bases are TGTGCCAGCAGTTTAGGACAGGGAATTCGGACCGGGGAGCTGTTTTTT.

This clone was seen just once. V usage is TRBV6-5 and J usage is TRBJ1-1; D may be TRBD1 (6 bases). Germline loops: CDR1 MNHEY, CDR2 SVGAGI. The CDR3 extends over 12 amino acids. The CDR3 is CAVGGKNTEAFF. The DNA for the CDR3 is TGTGCAGTAGGGGGTAAGAACACTGAAGCTTTCTTT.

This rearrangement joins TRBV24-1 to TRBJ2-2, with unresolved D. CDR3 length: 14 amino acids. The ends were cut back, 5 bases at V and 1 base at J, with 7 bases in the middle. CDR1 is KGHDR and CDR2 is SFDVKD in the germline V gene. The CDR3 loop is CATSGWQNTGELFF. The CDR3 DNA reads as TGTGCCACCAGTGGCTGGCAGAACACCGGGGAGCTGTTTTTT.

This clone is a singleton in its sample. This specimen includes other DNA sequences encoding the same CDR3. The J gene is TRBJ1-1, the V gene TRBV5-1, with 8 bases aligning to TRBD1. Trimming took 0 bases from V and 4 from J; bases not matched to a gene: 5. There are 15 residues in the CDR3. CDR1 is SGHRS and CDR2 is YFSETQ in the germline V gene. The CDR3 sequence is CASSLGTGGSTEAFF. DNA of the CDR3: TGCGCCAGCAGCTTGGGAACAGGGGGGAGCACTGAAGCTTTCTTT. Together with reference TRBV5-1 and TRBJ1-1, the CDR3 gives the full variable domain: KAGVTQTPRYLIKTRGQQVTLSCSPISGHRSVSWYQQTPGQGLQFLFEYFSETQRNKGNFPGRFSGRQFSNSRSEMNVSTLELGDSALYLCASSLGTGGSTEAFFGQGTRLTVV.

V and J are TRBV2 and TRBJ2-1; 9 positions match TRBD2. After removal of 10 bases from V and 6 bases from J, the junction contained 13 bases not matched to a gene. From germline, CDR1 is SNHLY and CDR2 FYNNEI. The CDR3 runs 15 residues. The CDR3 spells CATTWRVAGVNEQFF. The CDR3 nucleotides are TGTGCCACCACCTGGCGGGTAGCGGGAGTCAATGAGCAGTTCTTC.

The chain recombines TRBV7-8 with TRBJ1-4, with 9 bases that match TRBD1. CDR3 length: 17 amino acids. The V gene's germline CDR1 is SGHVS and CDR2 FQNEAQ. V lost 2 bases, J lost 7 bases, and 11 bases stayed unmatched. CDR3 bases: TGTGCCAGCAGCTTAAGAGGACAGGGGATTCTTGGTGAAAAACTGTTTTTT. It yields the protein CASSLRGQGILGEKLFF. The variable domain in full, with the rest retrieved from reference TRBV7-8 and TRBJ1-4, is GAGVSQSPRYKVAKRGQDVALRCDPISGHVSLFWYQQALGQGPEFLTYFQNEAQLDKSGLPSDRFFAERPEGSVSTLKIQRTQQEDSAVYLCASSLRGQGILGEKLFFGSGTQLSVL.

This chain links TRBV4-2 with TRBJ2-7; 8 positions match TRBD1. V was clipped by 3 bases and J by 1 base; unmatched bases: 5. The CDR3 loop spans 15 amino acids. Germline lookup yields CDR1 LGHNA and CDR2 YNFKEQ. The CDR3 DNA reads TGTGCCAGCAGCCACGGCCAGGGGGCTTCCTACGAGCAGTACTTC. Translation: CASSHGQGASYEQYF.

The chain recombines TRBV28 with TRBJ1-4; possibly TRBD1 for D (6 bases). The CDR3 is made up of 16 amino acids. Germline V gives CDR1 MDHEN, CDR2 SYDVKM. Trimming removed 2 bases from V and 7 bases from J, with 17 bases in between. CDR3 bases: TGTGCCAGCAGTTTACCCCCCGGTGGCAGGGGTGAAAAACTGTTTTTT. Residues: CASSLPPGGRGEKLFF.

This clone was counted between two and nine times. This chain joins TRBV29-1 and TRBJ2-5, with D perhaps TRBD2 (5 bases). The CDR3 is 13 residues long. Trimming removed 6 bases at V and 5 bases at J, with 16 bases between. CDR1 and CDR2 (germline): SQVTM, ANQGSEA. The CDR3 spells CSVAASSRETQYF. For the CDR3, the DNA is TGCAGCGTCGCCGCCTCTAGCCGGGAGACCCAGTACTTC.

The rearrangement joins TRBV7-2 to TRBJ2-3; D unclear. There are 15 residues in the CDR3. CDR1 is SGHTA and CDR2 is FQGNSA in the germline V gene. With 1 base removed from V and 2 bases from J, the gap between germline ends came to 10 bases. The CDR3 region is CASSLGRGNTDTQYF. In nucleotides, the CDR3 is TGTGCCAGCAGCTTAGGGCGAGGAAACACAGATACGCAGTATTTT.

The J gene is TRBJ1-2, the V gene TRBV19; D is undetermined. V was shortened by 5 bases and J by 5 bases, with 9 bases between the two germline ends. The CDR3 runs to 12 residues. The germline V gene has CDR1 LNHDA and CDR2 SQIVND (reference sequence). In DNA, the CDR3 is TGTGCCAGTAGTTTGGGAGGGTATGGCTACACCTTC. This translates into CASSLGGYGYTF.

This chain connects TRBV19 to TRBJ1-1; D is undetermined. This CDR3 region has 18 residues. Deletions cut 4 bases from V and 5 bases from J, with 26 bases between. The germline V gene encodes CDR1 LNHDA and CDR2 SQIVND (reference sequence). The CDR3 loop reads CASSTHPGFGGPKTEAFF. CDR3 sequence (DNA): TGTGCCAGTAGTACTCACCCCGGTTTTGGAGGGCCGAAAACTGAAGCTTTCTTT.

The sample holds one count of this clone. This sequence joins TRBV27 and TRBJ2-1, with 9 bases matching TRBD2. Germline V gives CDR1 MNHEY, CDR2 SMNVEV (reference sequence). V lost 5 bases to trimming and J lost 3 bases; unmatched junction nucleotides: 14. The CDR3 extends over 18 amino acids. The CDR3 DNA is TGTGCCAGCAGTCCGACCCGGCTGGCGGGAGGGCTCTACAATGAGCAGTTCTTC. Residues: CASSPTRLAGGLYNEQFF.

This clone appeared once. The chain recombines TRBV27 with TRBJ1-2, with 9 nucleotides matching TRBD1. In germline, CDR1 is MNHEY, CDR2 SMNVEV (reference sequence). CDR3 length: 15 residues. V shed 5 bases and J 6 bases; nucleotides not matched to a gene: 10. CDR3 protein: CASSSNTGGGDGYTF. DNA of the CDR3: TGTGCCAGCAGTAGCAATACAGGGGGCGGGGATGGCTACACCTTC.

This sequence joins TRBV27 and TRBJ1-5, with D tentatively TRBD1 (6 bases). Germline CDR1 is MNHEY and CDR2 is SMNVEV (reference sequence). Between the trimmed V and J ends, which lost 5 bases and 3 bases, there was a span of 11 bases. This CDR3 has 14 amino acids. The CDR3 sequence: CASSQQGPNQPQHF. The CDR3, as DNA: TGTGCCAGCAGTCAACAGGGACCCAATCAGCCCCAGCATTTT.

The rearrangement uses TRBV5-4 and TRBJ1-2; TRBD1 agrees at 7 bases. The J segment lost 8 bases and the V segment lost 7 bases, leaving 14 bases of the junction unmatched. The germline V gene has CDR1 SGHNT and CDR2 YYREEE (reference sequence). CDR3 length: 14 residues. As DNA, the CDR3 is TGTGCCAGCGGAGAGACAGGGCCCTCGAAAGGCTACACCTTC. Its protein product is CASGETGPSKGYTF.

The rearrangement uses TRBV27 and TRBJ1-2; D call uncertain. Germline loops: CDR1 MNHEY, CDR2 SMNVEV (reference sequence). This CDR3 is 14 amino acids long. Trimming stripped 3 bases from V and 8 bases from J, with 16 bases between. DNA for the CDR3: TGTGCCAGCAGTTTCCGACACTTACGAGGGGGCTACACCTTC. Residues: CASSFRHLRGGYTF.

This chain joins TRBV5-8 and TRBJ2-5, with D unclear. The CDR3 runs to 18 residues. Trimming pared 0 bases from V and 5 bases from J, leaving 23 bases between. CDR1 is SGHTS and CDR2 is YDEGEE in the germline V gene. The CDR3 DNA follows: TGTGCCAGCAGCTTGGACGCCAACCCGATAAATCCTAAGGAGACCCAGTACTTC. Its translation is CASSLDANPINPKETQYF.

This clone was observed a single time. The chain employs TRBV11-3 and TRBJ2-7, with TRBD1 matching over 10 bases. The CDR3 runs 17 residues. V shed 5 bases and J 4 bases; nucleotides not matched to a gene: 14. CDR1 is SGHNT, CDR2 YENEEA, per germline. CDR3 nucleotide sequence: TGTGCCAGCAGCCACGGACAGGGGGATCTCCTCGCGTACGAGCAGTACTTC. Protein sequence: CASSHGQGDLLAYEQYF.

The V gene is TRBV3-1 (or the pseudogene TRBV3-2), the J gene TRBJ2-3, with TRBD1 identical over 9 bases. The CDR3 has 18 amino acids. The V segment lost 2 bases and the J segment 2 bases; nucleotides outside the gene matches: 11. CDR1 is LGHDT, CDR2 YNNKEL, per germline (reference sequence). Here the CDR3 reads CASSQRPGTGIHTDTQYF. Written as DNA, the CDR3 is TGTGCCAGCAGCCAACGTCCCGGGACAGGGATCCACACAGATACGCAGTATTTT.

The genes are TRBV5-1 and TRBJ2-1; 10 positions match TRBD2. J lost 7 bases, V lost 4 bases, and 11 bases had no gene match. Germline V CDR1 and CDR2: SGHRS, YFSETQ. CDR3 length equals 16 residues. The DNA of the CDR3 is TGCGCCAGCAGCGTCGCTAGCGGGAGTCTTTTGAATGAGCAGTTCTTC. Translated: CASSVASGSLLNEQFF.

This rearrangement joins TRBV27 to TRBJ1-5; D is ambiguous. The germline CDR1 and CDR2 sequences are MNHEY and SMNVEV (reference sequence). This CDR3 has 16 residues. Trimming stripped 0 bases from V and 7 bases from J, with 16 bases between. This chain's CDR3 is CASSLSLFGVPQPQHF. The CDR3 DNA reads as TGTGCCAGCAGTTTATCGTTGTTCGGGGTTCCGCAGCCCCAGCATTTT.

This chain uses TRBV6-1 with TRBJ1-2; tentative D call: TRBD1 (6 bases). V was cut by 3 bases and J by 3 bases, with 14 bases left in between. CDR3 length: 15 amino acids. Germline CDR1 is MNHNS and CDR2 is SASEGT. CDR3 sequence: CASSDTGTHDYGYTF. The CDR3 DNA reads as TGTGCCAGCAGTGATACCGGGACACATGACTATGGCTACACCTTC.

V usage is TRBV7-2 and J usage is TRBJ2-7, with a possible D match to TRBD2 (5 bases). Germline V gene sequence: CDR1 SGHTA, CDR2 FQGNSA. The germline V and J ends were trimmed by 4 bases and 3 bases, with 7 bases remaining between them. CDR3 length equals 12 residues. The DNA of the CDR3 is TGTGCCAGCAGCTCCGGGGTCTACGAGCAGTACTTC. It is translated as CASSSGVYEQYF.

This chain joins TRBV13 and TRBJ2-2, with 8 nucleotides matching TRBD2. Losses at the gene ends were 1 base for V and 4 bases for J; bases not matched to a gene: 2. The CDR3 has 15 residues. Germline loops: CDR1 PRHDT, CDR2 FYEKMQ (reference sequence). The CDR3 DNA reads as TGTGCCAGCAGCTTAGCGGGGGGGTTCACCGGGGAGCTGTTTTTT. It specifies CASSLAGGFTGELFF.

V and J are TRBV7-9 and TRBJ1-6; TRBD1 aligns across 10 bases. The CDR3 has 15 residues. Germline CDR1 and CDR2: SEHNR and FQNEAQ (reference sequence). With V trimmed by 5 bases and J by 9 bases, 7 bases remained unmatched. The CDR3 nucleotides are TGTGCCAGCAGCCCCGACAGGGGGCTTCTTTCACCCCTCCACTTT. This sequence encodes CASSPDRGLLSPLHF.

This clone has a handful of counts. The chain employs TRBV5-1 and TRBJ1-3; D is uncertain. CDR1 and CDR2 (germline): SGHRS, YFSETQ. The CDR3 is 16 residues long. Between the trimmed V and J ends, which lost 0 bases and 0 bases, there was a span of 10 bases. In DNA, the CDR3 is TGCGCCAGCAGCTTGGCTTCTACAGTCTCTGGAAACACCATATATTTT. Its protein is CASSLASTVSGNTIYF.

This chain links TRBV7-2 with TRBJ1-2; D is possibly TRBD1 (5 bases). Germline CDR1 reads SGHTA; CDR2 reads FQGNSA. Trimming removed 5 bases at V and 4 bases at J, with 11 bases between. The CDR3 loop spans 13 amino acids. The CDR3: CASSPATVYGYTF. The CDR3 coding sequence is TGTGCCAGCAGCCCGGCGACAGTCTATGGCTACACCTTC.

The chain carries TRBV19 and TRBJ2-1, with 10 bases fitting TRBD2. The CDR3 loop spans 16 amino acids. V shed 5 bases and J 1 base; nucleotides not matched to a gene: 5. Germline assignment: CDR1 LNHDA and CDR2 SQIVND (reference sequence). The CDR3 protein is CASSAPSGGSYNEQFF. As DNA, the CDR3 is TGTGCCAGTAGTGCCCCTAGCGGGGGTTCCTACAATGAGCAGTTCTTC.

The chain couples TRBV7-2 to TRBJ2-7; 14 nucleotides agree with TRBD2. With 5 bases clipped from V and 4 bases from J, the junction kept 10 bases outside the gene matches. The CDR3 contains 17 residues. Per germline, CDR1 SGHTA and CDR2 FQGNSA. DNA for the CDR3: TGTGCCAGCAGCCCTGCTCCGGGACTAGCGGGAGAGTACGAGCAGTACTTC. Protein: CASSPAPGLAGEYEQYF.

This clone has just a few counts. The chain recombines TRBV24-1 with TRBJ2-3; D may be TRBD2 (6 bases). V shed 6 bases and J shed 0 bases, with 9 bases lying between them. Per germline, CDR1 KGHDR and CDR2 SFDVKD. The CDR3 length is 14 residues. CDR3 bases: TGTGCCACCAGTAGGGAGGTCAGCACAGATACGCAGTATTTT. This translates into CATSREVSTDTQYF.